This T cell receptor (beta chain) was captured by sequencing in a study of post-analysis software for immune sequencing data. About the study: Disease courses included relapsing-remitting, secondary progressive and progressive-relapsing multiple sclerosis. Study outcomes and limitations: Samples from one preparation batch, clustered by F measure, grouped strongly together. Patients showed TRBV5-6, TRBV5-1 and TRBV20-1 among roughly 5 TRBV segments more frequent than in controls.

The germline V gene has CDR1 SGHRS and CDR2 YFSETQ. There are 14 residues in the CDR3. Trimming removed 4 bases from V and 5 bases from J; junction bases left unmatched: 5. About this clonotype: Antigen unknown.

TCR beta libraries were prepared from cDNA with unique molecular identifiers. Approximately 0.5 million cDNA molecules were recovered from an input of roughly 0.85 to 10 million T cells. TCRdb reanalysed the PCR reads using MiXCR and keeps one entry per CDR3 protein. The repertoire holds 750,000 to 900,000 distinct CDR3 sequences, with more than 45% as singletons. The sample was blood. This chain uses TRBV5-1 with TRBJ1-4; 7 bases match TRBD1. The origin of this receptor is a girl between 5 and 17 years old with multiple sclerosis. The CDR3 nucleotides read TGCGCCAGCAGCCCACAGGGGTCAAATGAAAAACTGTTTTTT. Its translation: CASSPQGSNEKLFF.